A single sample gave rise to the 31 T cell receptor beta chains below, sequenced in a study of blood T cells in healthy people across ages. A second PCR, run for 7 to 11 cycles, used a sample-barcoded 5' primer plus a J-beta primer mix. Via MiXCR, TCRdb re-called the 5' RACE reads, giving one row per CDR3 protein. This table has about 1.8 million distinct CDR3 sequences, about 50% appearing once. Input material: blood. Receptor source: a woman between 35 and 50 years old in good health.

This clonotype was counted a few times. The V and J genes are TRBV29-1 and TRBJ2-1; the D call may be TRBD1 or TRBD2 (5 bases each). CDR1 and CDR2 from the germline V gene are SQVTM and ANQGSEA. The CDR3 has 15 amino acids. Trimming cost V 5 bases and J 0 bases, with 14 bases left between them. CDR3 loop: CSVTGGTISYNEQFF. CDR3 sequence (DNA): TGCAGCGTTACCGGTGGGACCATCTCCTACAATGAGCAGTTCTTC.

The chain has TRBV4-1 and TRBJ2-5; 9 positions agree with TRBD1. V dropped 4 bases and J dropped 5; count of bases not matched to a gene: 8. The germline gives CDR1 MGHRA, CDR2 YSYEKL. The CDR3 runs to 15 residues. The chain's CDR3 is CASSRPGTGMETQYF. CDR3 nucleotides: TGCGCCAGCAGCCGGCCGGGGACAGGGATGGAGACCCAGTACTTC.

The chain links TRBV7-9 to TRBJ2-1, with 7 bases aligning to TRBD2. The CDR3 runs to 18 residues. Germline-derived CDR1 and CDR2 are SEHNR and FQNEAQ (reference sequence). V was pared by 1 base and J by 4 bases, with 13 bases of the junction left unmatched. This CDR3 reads CASSLDLASGGLYNEQFF. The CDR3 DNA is TGTGCCAGCAGCTTAGATTTGGCTAGCGGAGGACTTTACAATGAGCAGTTCTTC.

The CDR3 coding sequence is TGCGCCAGCAGCGGTAAAACACAGGATTTTCTATTAGTAGGCTACACCTTC. It encodes CASSGKTQDFLLVGYTF. The J gene is TRBJ1-2, the V gene TRBV5-1; the D gene is possibly TRBD1 (5 bases). Germline V gene data show CDR1 as SGHRS and CDR2 as YFSETQ. The CDR3 sequence is 17 residues long. The germline V and J ends were trimmed by 4 bases and 8 bases, with 27 bases remaining between them.

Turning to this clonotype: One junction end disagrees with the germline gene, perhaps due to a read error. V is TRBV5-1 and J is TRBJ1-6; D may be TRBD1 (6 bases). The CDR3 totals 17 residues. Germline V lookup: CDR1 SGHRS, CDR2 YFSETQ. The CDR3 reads CASSLGTVDLSNSSLHF. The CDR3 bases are TGCGCCAGCAGCTTGGGGACAGTTGATTTAAGTAATTCATCCCTCCACTTT.

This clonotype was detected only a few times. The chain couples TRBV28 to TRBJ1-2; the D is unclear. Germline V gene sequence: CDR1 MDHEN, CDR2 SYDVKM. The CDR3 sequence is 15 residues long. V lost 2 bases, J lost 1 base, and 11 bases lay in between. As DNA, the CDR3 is TGTGCCAGCAGTTTAAATTCGGGGATTAACTATGGCTACACCTTC. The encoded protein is CASSLNSGINYGYTF.

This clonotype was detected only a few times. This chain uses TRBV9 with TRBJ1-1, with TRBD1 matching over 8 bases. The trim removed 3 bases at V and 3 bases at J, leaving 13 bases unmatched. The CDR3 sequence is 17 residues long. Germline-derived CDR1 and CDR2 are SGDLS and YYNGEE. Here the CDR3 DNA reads TGTGCCAGCAGCGCCCTAGATCCAGGGGGCTGGGACACTGAAGCTTTCTTT. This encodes CASSALDPGGWDTEAFF.

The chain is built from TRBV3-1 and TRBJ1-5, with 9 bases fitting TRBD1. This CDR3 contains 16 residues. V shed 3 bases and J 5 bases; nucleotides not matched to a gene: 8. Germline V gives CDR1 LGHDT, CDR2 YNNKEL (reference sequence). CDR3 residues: CASSQVQGATDQPQHF. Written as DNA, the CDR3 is TGTGCCAGCAGCCAGGTACAGGGGGCGACGGATCAGCCCCAGCATTTT.

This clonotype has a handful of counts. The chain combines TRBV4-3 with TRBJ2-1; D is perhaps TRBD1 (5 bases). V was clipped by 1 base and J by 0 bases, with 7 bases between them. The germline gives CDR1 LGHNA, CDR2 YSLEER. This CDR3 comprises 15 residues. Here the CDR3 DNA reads TGCGCCAGCAGCCAAGGACAGACCTCCTACAATGAGCAGTTCTTC. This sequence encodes CASSQGQTSYNEQFF.

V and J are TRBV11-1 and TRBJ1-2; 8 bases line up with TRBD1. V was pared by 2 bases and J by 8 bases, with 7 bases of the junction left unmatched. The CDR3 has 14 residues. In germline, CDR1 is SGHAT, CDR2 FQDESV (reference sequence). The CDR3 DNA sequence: TGTGCCAGCAGCTTAATGGTACAGGGGGACGGCTACACCTTC. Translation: CASSLMVQGDGYTF.

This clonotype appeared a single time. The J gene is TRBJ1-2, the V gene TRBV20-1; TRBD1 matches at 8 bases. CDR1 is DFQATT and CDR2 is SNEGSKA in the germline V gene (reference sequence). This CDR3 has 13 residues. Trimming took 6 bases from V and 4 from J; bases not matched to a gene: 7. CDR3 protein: CSATTGDLYGYTF. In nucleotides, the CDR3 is TGCAGTGCGACGACAGGGGACCTCTATGGCTACACCTTC.

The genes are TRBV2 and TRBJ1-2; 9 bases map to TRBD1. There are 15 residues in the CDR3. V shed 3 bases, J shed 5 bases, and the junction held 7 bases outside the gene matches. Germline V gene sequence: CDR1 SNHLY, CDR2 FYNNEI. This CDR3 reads CASSDGTGNLYGYTF. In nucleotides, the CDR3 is TGTGCCAGCAGTGACGGGACAGGGAATTTGTATGGCTACACCTTC.

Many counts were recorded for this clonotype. CDR3 in DNA: TGCGCCAGCAGCCAAGAGGAGGGTTACGAGCAGTACTTC. Translating it yields CASSQEEGYEQYF. This chain joins TRBV4-1 and TRBJ2-7, with D tentatively TRBD2 (6 bases). Germline V lookup: CDR1 MGHRA, CDR2 YSYEKL. Trimming removed 0 bases from V and 4 bases from J, with 7 bases in between. The CDR3 is 13 amino acids.

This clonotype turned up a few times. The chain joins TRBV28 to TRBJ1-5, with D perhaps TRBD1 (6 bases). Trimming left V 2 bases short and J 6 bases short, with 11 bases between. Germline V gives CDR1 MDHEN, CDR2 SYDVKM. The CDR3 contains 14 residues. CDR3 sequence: CASSLGVRGQPQHF. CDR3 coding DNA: TGTGCCAGCAGTTTAGGGGTCAGGGGTCAGCCCCAGCATTTT.

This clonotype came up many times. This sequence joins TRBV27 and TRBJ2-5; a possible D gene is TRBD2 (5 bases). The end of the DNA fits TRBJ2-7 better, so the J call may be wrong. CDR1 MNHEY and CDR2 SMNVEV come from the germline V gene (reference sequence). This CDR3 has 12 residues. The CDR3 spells CASSFSRGEQYF. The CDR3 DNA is TGTGCCAGCAGTTTTTCCCGGGGCGAGCAGTACTTC.

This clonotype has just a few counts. The CDR3: CASSLTLGGYNEQFF. The CDR3 DNA reads TGCGCCAGCAGCTTGACTCTTGGAGGGTACAATGAGCAGTTCTTC. This chain joins TRBV5-1 and TRBJ2-1, with D maybe TRBD2 (6 bases). The CDR3 has 15 amino acids. Germline CDR1 is SGHRS and CDR2 is YFSETQ. The V end lost 1 base, the J end lost 4 bases, and 12 bases lay between the germline ends. The entire variable domain, with the rest obtained from reference TRBV5-1 and TRBJ2-1, is as follows: KAGVTQTPRYLIKTRGQQVTLSCSPISGHRSVSWYQQTPGQGLQFLFEYFSETQRNKGNFPGRFSGRQFSNSRSEMNVSTLELGDSALYLCASSLTLGGYNEQFFGPGTRLTVL.

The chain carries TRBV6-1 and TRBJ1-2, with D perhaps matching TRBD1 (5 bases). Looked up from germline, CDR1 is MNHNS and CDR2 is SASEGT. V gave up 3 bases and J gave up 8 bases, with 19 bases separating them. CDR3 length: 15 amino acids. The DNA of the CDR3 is TGTGCCAGCAGTGATTTGACAGCCATTTTCGGCGGCTACACCTTC. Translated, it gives CASSDLTAIFGGYTF.

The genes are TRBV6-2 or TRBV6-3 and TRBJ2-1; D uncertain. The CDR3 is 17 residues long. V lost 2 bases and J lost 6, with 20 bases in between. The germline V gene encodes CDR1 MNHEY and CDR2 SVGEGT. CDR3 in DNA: TGTGCCAGCAGTTACGGCACCGGGTCCCCTCCCCTCAATGAGCAGTTCTTC. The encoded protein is CASSYGTGSPPLNEQFF.

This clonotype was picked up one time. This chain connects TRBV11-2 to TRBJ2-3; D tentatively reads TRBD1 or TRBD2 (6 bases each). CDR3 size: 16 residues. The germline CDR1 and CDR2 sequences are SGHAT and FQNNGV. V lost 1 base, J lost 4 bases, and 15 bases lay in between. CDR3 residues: CASSLGPGAGADTQYF. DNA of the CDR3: TGTGCCAGCAGCTTAGGTCCGGGGGCAGGAGCAGATACGCAGTATTTT. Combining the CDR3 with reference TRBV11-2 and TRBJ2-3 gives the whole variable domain EAGVAQSPRYKIIEKRQSVAFWCNPISGHATLYWYQQILGQGPKLLIQFQNNGVVDDSQLPKDRFSAERLKGVDSTLKIQPAKLEDSAVYLCASSLGPGAGADTQYFGPGTRLTVL.

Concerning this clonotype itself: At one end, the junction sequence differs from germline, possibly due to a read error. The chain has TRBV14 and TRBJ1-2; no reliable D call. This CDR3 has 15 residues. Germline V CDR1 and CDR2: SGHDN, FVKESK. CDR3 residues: CASSQGSTRKDGHTF. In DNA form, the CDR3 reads TGTGCCAGCAGCCAAGGCTCGACGCGAAAGGATGGCCACACCTTC.

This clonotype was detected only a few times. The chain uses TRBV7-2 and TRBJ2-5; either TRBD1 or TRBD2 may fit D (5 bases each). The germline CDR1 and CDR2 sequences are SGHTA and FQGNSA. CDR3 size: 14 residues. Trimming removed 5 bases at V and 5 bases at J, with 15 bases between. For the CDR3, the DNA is TGTGCCAGCAGCCGGACCGGGGACGGCGAGACCCAGTACTTC. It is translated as CASSRTGDGETQYF.

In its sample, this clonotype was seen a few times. The chain's CDR3 is CSARPETTSTDTQYF. The CDR3 DNA is TGCAGTGCTAGGCCCGAGACTACTAGCACAGATACGCAGTATTTT. The chain employs TRBV20-1 and TRBJ2-3; D perhaps matches TRBD2 (5 bases). The CDR3 length is 15 residues. V lost 3 bases to trimming and J lost 0 bases, with 13 bases between them. Germline V lookup: CDR1 DFQATT, CDR2 SNEGSKA (reference sequence).

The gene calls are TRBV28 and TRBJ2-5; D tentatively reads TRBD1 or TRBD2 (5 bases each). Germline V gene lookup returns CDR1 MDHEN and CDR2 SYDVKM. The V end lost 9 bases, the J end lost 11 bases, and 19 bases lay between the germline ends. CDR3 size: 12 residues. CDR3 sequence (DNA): TGTGCCAGTTCGACTGCCCCCAGGGAGCAGTACTTC. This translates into CASSTAPREQYF.

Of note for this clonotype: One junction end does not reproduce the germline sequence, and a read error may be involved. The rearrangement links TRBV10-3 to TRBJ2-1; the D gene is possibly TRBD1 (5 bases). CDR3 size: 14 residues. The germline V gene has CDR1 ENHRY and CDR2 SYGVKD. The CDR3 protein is CALSGAGTYNEQFF. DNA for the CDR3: TGTGCCCTCAGTGGCGCAGGGACCTACAATGAGCAGTTCTTC.

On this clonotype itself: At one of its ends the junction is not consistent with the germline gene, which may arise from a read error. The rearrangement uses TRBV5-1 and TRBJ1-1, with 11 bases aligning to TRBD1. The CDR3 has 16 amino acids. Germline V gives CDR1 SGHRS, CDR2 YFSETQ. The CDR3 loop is CAGSLRTGGLNTEAFF. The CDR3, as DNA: TGCGCCGGCAGCTTGAGGACAGGGGGCCTGAACACTGAAGCTTTCTTT.

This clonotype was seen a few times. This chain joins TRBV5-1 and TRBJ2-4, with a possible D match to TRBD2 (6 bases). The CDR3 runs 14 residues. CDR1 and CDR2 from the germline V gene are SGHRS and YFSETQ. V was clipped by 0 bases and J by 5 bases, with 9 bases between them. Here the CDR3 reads CASSLASGENIQYF. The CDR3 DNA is TGCGCCAGCAGCTTGGCTTCGGGGGAAAACATTCAGTACTTC. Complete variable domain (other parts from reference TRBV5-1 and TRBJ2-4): KAGVTQTPRYLIKTRGQQVTLSCSPISGHRSVSWYQQTPGQGLQFLFEYFSETQRNKGNFPGRFSGRQFSNSRSEMNVSTLELGDSALYLCASSLASGENIQYFGAGTRLSVL.

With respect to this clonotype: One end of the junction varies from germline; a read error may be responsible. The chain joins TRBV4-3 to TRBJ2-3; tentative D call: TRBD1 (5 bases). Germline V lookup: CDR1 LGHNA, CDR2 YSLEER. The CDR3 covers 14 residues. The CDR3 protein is CAGSQESRADTQYF. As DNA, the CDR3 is TGCGCCGGCAGCCAAGAAAGCAGGGCAGATACGCAGTATTTT.

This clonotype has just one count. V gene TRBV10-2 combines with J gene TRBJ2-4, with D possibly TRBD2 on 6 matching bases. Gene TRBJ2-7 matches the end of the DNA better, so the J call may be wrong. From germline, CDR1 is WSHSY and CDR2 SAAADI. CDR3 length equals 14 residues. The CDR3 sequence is CASSFPGDGGEQYF. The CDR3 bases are TGCGCCAGCAGCTTCCCCGGGGACGGGGGCGAGCAGTACTTC.

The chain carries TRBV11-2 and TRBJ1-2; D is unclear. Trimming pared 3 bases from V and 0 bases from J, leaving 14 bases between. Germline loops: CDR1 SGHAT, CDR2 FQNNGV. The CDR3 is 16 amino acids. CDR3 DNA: TGTGCCAGCAGCTTCTCCGAGGTAGCGGCTAACTATGGCTACACCTTC. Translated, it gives CASSFSEVAANYGYTF.

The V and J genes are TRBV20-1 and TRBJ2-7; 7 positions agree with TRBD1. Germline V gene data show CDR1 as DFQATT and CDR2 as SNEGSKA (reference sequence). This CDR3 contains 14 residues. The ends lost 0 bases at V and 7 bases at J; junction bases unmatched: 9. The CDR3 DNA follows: TGCAGTGCTAGAGAGGGACAGTCCTACAATGAGCAGTACTTC. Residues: CSAREGQSYNEQYF.

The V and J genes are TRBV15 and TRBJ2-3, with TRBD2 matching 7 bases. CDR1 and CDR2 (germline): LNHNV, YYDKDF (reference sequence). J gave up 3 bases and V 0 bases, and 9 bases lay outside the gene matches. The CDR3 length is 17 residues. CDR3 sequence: CATSRDWDQGGTDTQYF. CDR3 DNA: TGTGCCACCAGCAGAGATTGGGATCAGGGAGGGACAGATACGCAGTATTTT.